The 23 T cell receptor beta chains below come from one sample, sequenced in a study of cytomegalovirus exposure and HLA in healthy donors. Produced via immunoSEQ multiplex PCR; TCRdb's table is partial and in-frame only. The profile shows 200,000 to 250,000 clones, around nine tenths of them singletons. The sample taken for sequencing was PBMCs. Receptor source: a woman between 18 and 29 years old in good health and CMV-seronegative.

This rearrangement joins TRBV2 to TRBJ2-2; 10 bases match TRBD1. The V segment lost 3 bases and the J segment 3 bases; nucleotides outside the gene matches: 7. Germline V gene lookup returns CDR1 SNHLY and CDR2 FYNNEI. This CDR3 spans 17 amino acids. CDR3 DNA sequence: TGTGCCAGCAGTGATTTGAGGGGGACAGGGGACACCGGGGAGCTGTTTTTT. Protein sequence: CASSDLRGTGDTGELFF.

This clone is a singleton in its sample. The chain carries TRBV18 and TRBJ1-2; perhaps TRBD1 as D (5 bases). V was pared by 3 bases and J by 7 bases, with 9 bases between. CDR1 KGHSH and CDR2 LQKENI come from the germline V gene. This CDR3 spans 12 amino acids. The CDR3 region is CASSPDSPGYTF. The CDR3 bases are TGTGCCAGCTCACCTGACAGTCCTGGCTACACCTTC.

The rearrangement uses TRBV25-1 and TRBJ2-1; no firm D call. V dropped 7 bases and J dropped 7 bases, with 8 bases sitting between them. CDR3 length: 11 amino acids. The V gene's germline CDR1 is MGHDK and CDR2 SYGVNS. CDR3 bases: TGTGCCAGCACTGCGGCGAATGAGCAGTTCTTC. It codes for CASTAANEQFF.

V usage is TRBV15 and J usage is TRBJ2-1; TRBD2 matches 9 bases. CDR1 is LNHNV and CDR2 is YYDKDF in the germline V gene (reference sequence). V lost 11 bases and J lost 4; bases outside the gene matches: 6. This CDR3 is built from 13 residues. The CDR3 DNA reads TGTGCCGCTCGTAGCGGGAGTTACAATGAGCAGTTCTTC. This translates into CAARSGSYNEQFF.

The rearrangement joins TRBV6-1 to TRBJ2-4; D is unclear. V was trimmed by 2 bases and J by 0 bases, leaving 2 bases between them. The CDR3 loop spans 13 amino acids. CDR1 is MNHNS, CDR2 SASEGT, per germline. Written as DNA, the CDR3 is TGTGCCAGCAGTGAACGAGCCAAAAACATTCAGTACTTC. Translation: CASSERAKNIQYF.

This chain links TRBV10-1 with TRBJ1-1; D not resolved. This CDR3 is built from 13 residues. Deletions cut 4 bases from V and 5 bases from J, with 11 bases between. Germline V gene sequence: CDR1 WNHNN, CDR2 SYGVQD (reference sequence). The CDR3 spells CASSGPGGTEAFF. CDR3 coding DNA: TGCGCCAGCAGTGGACCGGGTGGAACTGAAGCTTTCTTT.

CDR3 nucleotide sequence: TGTGCCAGCAGCTTCGGTTTACAGGGTGTCGGTGGCAATCAGCCCCAGCATTTT. Translating it yields CASSFGLQGVGGNQPQHF. V gene TRBV7-9 combines with J gene TRBJ1-5, with D perhaps TRBD1 (6 bases). The CDR3 has 18 amino acids. Germline CDR1 is SEHNR and CDR2 is FQNEAQ (reference sequence). V was shortened by 3 bases and J by 2 bases, with 20 bases between the two germline ends.

V usage is TRBV2 and J usage is TRBJ2-7; D call uncertain. The CDR3 is made up of 14 amino acids. V shed 1 base and J shed 3 bases, with 10 bases lying between them. Germline CDR1 is SNHLY and CDR2 is FYNNEI. CDR3 region: CASSEGAFIYEQYF. The CDR3 region has the DNA TGTGCCAGCAGTGAAGGGGCCTTTATCTACGAGCAGTACTTC. The entire variable domain, with the rest obtained from reference TRBV2 and TRBJ2-7, is as follows: EPEVTQTPSHQVTQMGQEVILRCVPISNHLYFYWYRQILGQKVEFLVSFYNNEISEKSEIFDDQFSVERPDGSNFTLKIRSTKLEDSAMYFCASSEGAFIYEQYFGPGTRLTVT.

CDR3 DNA: TGTGCCAGTAGTATTATGGACAGGCGCAATCAGCCCCAGCATTTT. Amino acid sequence: CASSIMDRRNQPQHF. The rearrangement links TRBV19 to TRBJ1-5, with 7 bases matching TRBD1. V trimming: 3 bases; J trimming: 2 bases; junction bases outside the gene matches: 4. The CDR3 covers 15 residues. From germline, CDR1 is LNHDA and CDR2 SQIVND (reference sequence).

This chain connects TRBV6-6 to TRBJ1-2, with 10 bases fitting TRBD1. Losses at the gene ends were 3 bases for V and 0 bases for J; bases not matched to a gene: 4. CDR1 is MNHNY, CDR2 SVGAGI, per germline (reference sequence). The CDR3 is made up of 16 amino acids. As DNA, the CDR3 is TGTGCCAGCAGTTATAAGGACAGGGGGACTAACTATGGCTACACCTTC. This sequence encodes CASSYKDRGTNYGYTF.

V is TRBV11-3 and J is TRBJ2-1; 7 positions agree with TRBD2. Germline loops: CDR1 SGHNT, CDR2 YENEEA. This CDR3 spans 14 amino acids. V shed 5 bases and J 6 bases; nucleotides not matched to a gene: 7. The CDR3 spells CASSGGVERNEQFF. For the CDR3, the DNA is TGTGCCAGCAGCGGGGGGGTGGAGCGCAATGAGCAGTTCTTC.

The V gene is TRBV10-3, the J gene TRBJ2-2; possible D gene TRBD1, 6 bases. CDR1 is ENHRY and CDR2 is SYGVKD in the germline V gene. Trimming cost V 11 bases and J 5 bases, with 18 bases left between them. The CDR3 spans 14 residues. CDR3 protein: CASRGPRGTGELFF. CDR3 in DNA: TGTGCCTCCCGGGGCCCTAGGGGGACCGGGGAGCTGTTTTTT.

The J gene is TRBJ2-7, the V gene TRBV5-4; 8 nucleotides align to TRBD1. The CDR3 totals 14 residues. The ends lost 2 bases at V and 4 bases at J; junction bases unmatched: 5. From germline, CDR1 is SGHNT and CDR2 YYREEE (reference sequence). In DNA form, the CDR3 reads TGTGCCAGCAGCTTCCGGGACAGGCCATACGAGCAGTACTTC. Translating gives CASSFRDRPYEQYF.

V and J are TRBV5-1 and TRBJ1-3; a possible D gene is TRBD1 (6 bases). This CDR3 is 13 amino acids long. Per the germline V gene, CDR1 is SGHRS and CDR2 is YFSETQ. Between the trimmed V and J ends, which lost 4 bases and 9 bases, there was a span of 14 bases. DNA of the CDR3: TGCGCCAGCAGCCTAACCGGACAGCGCACCATATATTTT. This translates into CASSLTGQRTIYF.

This clone was seen only once. The chain recombines TRBV28 with TRBJ2-1; tentatively, D is TRBD2 (5 bases). Germline V gene data show CDR1 as MDHEN and CDR2 as SYDVKM. The CDR3 consists of 14 residues. V lost 8 bases and J 0 bases, leaving 11 bases between the germline ends. Here the CDR3 DNA reads TGTGCCAGCTTCCGGGAAAGCTCCTACAATGAGCAGTTCTTC. This translates into CASFRESSYNEQFF.

The rearrangement joins TRBV28 to TRBJ1-5; weak D call: TRBD1 (6 bases). CDR3 size: 14 residues. Germline CDR1 and CDR2: MDHEN and SYDVKM. V lost 6 bases to trimming and J lost 3 bases, with 12 bases between them. The CDR3 nucleotides are TGTGCCAGCAGCTACACAGGGTACAATCAGCCCCAGCATTTT. It encodes CASSYTGYNQPQHF.

The J gene is TRBJ2-5, the V gene TRBV10-3; 7 nucleotides agree with TRBD1. The germline V gene has CDR1 ENHRY and CDR2 SYGVKD. V lost 5 bases, J lost 4 bases, and 10 bases stayed unmatched. The CDR3 totals 15 residues. CDR3 DNA: TGTGCCATCAGTTCCGGGACAGCGATCGGAGAGACCCAGTACTTC. Translated, it gives CAISSGTAIGETQYF.

The chain carries TRBV6-4 and TRBJ2-7; 8 positions agree with TRBD2. The V segment lost 3 bases and the J segment 7 bases; nucleotides outside the gene matches: 11. The germline gives CDR1 MRHNA, CDR2 SNTAGT. The CDR3 loop spans 15 amino acids. CDR3 bases: TGTGCCAGCAGTGAAAAGCGGGAGCTATCGGGAGAGCAGTACTTC. Translated: CASSEKRELSGEQYF.

The V call is TRBV7-3, the J call TRBJ2-2; D gene unclear. V shed 5 bases and J shed 5 bases, with 12 bases lying between them. This CDR3 region has 14 residues. Germline V lookup: CDR1 SGHTA, CDR2 FQGTGA. This CDR3 is CASSPPTKTGELFF. The CDR3, as DNA: TGTGCCAGCAGCCCCCCTACTAAGACCGGGGAGCTGTTTTTT.

The chain links TRBV5-1 to TRBJ1-4; D is undetermined. Germline V lookup: CDR1 SGHRS, CDR2 YFSETQ. This CDR3 has 15 residues. V was trimmed by 1 base and J by 2 bases, leaving 9 bases between them. The CDR3 reads CASSLTGMTNEKLFF. As DNA, the CDR3 is TGCGCCAGCAGCTTGACGGGGATGACTAATGAAAAACTGTTTTTT.

V gene TRBV10-2 combines with J gene TRBJ2-3, with D maybe TRBD2 (6 bases). From germline, CDR1 is WSHSY and CDR2 SAAADI. CDR3 length: 17 amino acids. V gave up 1 base and J gave up 1 base, with 15 bases separating them. In DNA form, the CDR3 reads TGCGCCAGCAGTGAGTGGGGGGAGGCCCTGGGCACAGATACGCAGTATTTT. Protein sequence: CASSEWGEALGTDTQYF.

This chain links TRBV12-5 with TRBJ2-2; 7 bases fit TRBD1. In germline, CDR1 is LGHNT, CDR2 FRNRAP. The CDR3 sequence is 14 residues long. V lost 8 bases to trimming and J lost 7 bases; unmatched junction nucleotides: 10. The CDR3 region is CASKEGALGGELFF. The CDR3 region has the DNA TGTGCTAGTAAAGAGGGGGCGCTTGGCGGGGAGCTGTTTTTT.

This rearrangement joins TRBV7-9 to TRBJ1-1; no clear D gene. This CDR3 contains 12 residues. Germline CDR1 and CDR2: SEHNR and FQNEAQ (reference sequence). Trimming stripped 7 bases from V and 3 bases from J, with 9 bases between. The DNA for the CDR3 is TGTGCCAGCATCCCACTCTACACTGAAGCTTTCTTT. Translated: CASIPLYTEAFF.